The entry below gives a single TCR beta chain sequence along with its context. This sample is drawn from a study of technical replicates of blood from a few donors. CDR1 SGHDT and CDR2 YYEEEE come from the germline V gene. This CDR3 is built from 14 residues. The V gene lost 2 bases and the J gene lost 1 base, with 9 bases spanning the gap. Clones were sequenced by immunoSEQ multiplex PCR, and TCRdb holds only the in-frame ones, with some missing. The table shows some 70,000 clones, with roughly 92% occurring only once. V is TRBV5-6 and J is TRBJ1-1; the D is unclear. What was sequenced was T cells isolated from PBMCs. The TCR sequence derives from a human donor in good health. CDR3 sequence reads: CASSFDPTNTEAFF. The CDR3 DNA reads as TGTGCCAGCAGCTTTGATCCTACGAACACTGAAGCTTTCTTT.